This TCR beta chain originates from a study of OX40 agonist ivuxolimab in advanced cancers. With 3 bases removed from V and 2 bases from J, the gap between germline ends came to 8 bases. The germline V gene encodes CDR1 WNHNN and CDR2 SYGVQD (reference sequence). This CDR3 contains 14 residues. Here immunoSEQ multiplex PCR was the method, and the copy in TCRdb shows in-frame clones only, minus some. This repertoire shows some 59,000 clones, about 80% found once; its top ten account for more than 3%. A history of autoimmune disease or systemic immunosuppression excluded patients. The sequence derives from an adult with an advanced solid tumor such as melanoma, head and neck, liver or kidney cancer. The material sequenced was CD4+ or CD8+ T cells sorted from blood, taken in a trial of the OX40 agonist ivuxolimab. The V and J genes are TRBV10-1 and TRBJ2-1; unclear D gene. CDR3 protein: CASSERGTYNEQFF. The CDR3 DNA is TGCGCCAGCAGTGAACGTGGGACCTACAATGAGCAGTTCTTC.